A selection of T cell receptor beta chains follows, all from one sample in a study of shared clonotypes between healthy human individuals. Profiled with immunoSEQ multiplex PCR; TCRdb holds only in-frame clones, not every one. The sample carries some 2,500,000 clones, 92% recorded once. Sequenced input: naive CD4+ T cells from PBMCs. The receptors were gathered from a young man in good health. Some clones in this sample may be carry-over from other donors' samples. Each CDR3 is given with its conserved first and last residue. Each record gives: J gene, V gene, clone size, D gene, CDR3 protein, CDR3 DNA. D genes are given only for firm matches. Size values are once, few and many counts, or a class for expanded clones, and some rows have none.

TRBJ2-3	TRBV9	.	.	CASSVALGDTQYF	TGTGCCAGCAGCGTAGCTCTCGGGGATACGCAGTATTTT
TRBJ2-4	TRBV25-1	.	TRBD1	CASSDGWTGPKNIQYF	TGTGCCAGCAGTGACGGTTGGACAGGACCCAAAAACATTCAGTACTTC
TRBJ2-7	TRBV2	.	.	CASSPRGFSYEQYF	TGTGCCAGCAGTCCCAGGGGATTCTCCTACGAGCAGTACTTC
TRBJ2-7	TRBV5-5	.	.	CASSGRQHSYEQYF	TGTGCCAGCAGCGGGCGGCAGCACTCCTACGAGCAGTACTTC
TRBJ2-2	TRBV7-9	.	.	CASSLVRGPGELFF	TGTGCCAGCAGCTTAGTCCGAGGGCCCGGGGAGCTGTTTTTT
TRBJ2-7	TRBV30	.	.	CAWSRGRDMAYF	TGTGCCTGGAGCCGGGGGCGGGACATGGCGTACTTC
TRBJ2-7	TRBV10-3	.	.	CAISGAEEQYF	TGTGCCATCAGTGGGGCGGAGGAGCAGTACTTC
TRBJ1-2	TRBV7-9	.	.	CASLQDPAGYTF	TGTGCCAGCCTCCAAGACCCCGCTGGCTACACCTTC
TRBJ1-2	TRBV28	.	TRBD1	CASSLRTGVYGYTF	TGTGCCAGCAGTTTAAGGACAGGGGTGTATGGCTACACCTTC
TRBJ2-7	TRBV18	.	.	CASSKKAQHEQYF	TGTGCCAGCTCCAAGAAGGCACAGCACGAGCAGTACTTC
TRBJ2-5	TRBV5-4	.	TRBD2	CASSLGRLAGGETQYF	TGTGCCAGCAGCTTGGGGCGACTAGCGGGAGGAGAGACCCAGTACTTC
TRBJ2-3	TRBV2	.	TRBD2	CASSEGGTTDTQYF	TGTGCCAGCAGTGAGGGGGGGACCACAGATACGCAGTATTTT
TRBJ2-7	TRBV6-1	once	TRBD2	CASRGTSAYEQYF	TGTGCCAGCAGGGGGACTAGTGCCTACGAGCAGTACTTC
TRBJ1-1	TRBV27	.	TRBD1	CASSDRVGQGNCTEAFF	TGTGCCAGCAGCGATAGGGTAGGACAGGGCAATTGCACTGAAGCTTTCTTT
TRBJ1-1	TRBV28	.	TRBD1	CASSVGTGGRGAFF	TGTGCCAGCAGTGTCGGGACAGGGGGCCGCGGAGCTTTCTTT
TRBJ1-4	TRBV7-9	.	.	CASSLGGAEKLFF	TGTGCCAGCAGCTTAGGGGGTGCGGAAAAACTGTTTTTT
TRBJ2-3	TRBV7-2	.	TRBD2	CASRQIGTSGRATDTQYF	TGTGCCAGCAGACAAATCGGGACTAGCGGGAGGGCCACAGATACGCAGTATTTT
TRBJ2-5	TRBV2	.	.	CASVGSETQYF	TGTGCCAGCGTGGGCTCGGAGACCCAGTACTTC
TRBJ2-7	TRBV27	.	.	CASSLWRRENFGEQYF	TGTGCCAGCAGTTTATGGCGCAGGGAGAACTTTGGCGAGCAGTACTTC
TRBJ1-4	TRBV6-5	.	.	CASSGATNEKLFF	TGTGCCAGCAGTGGAGCAACTAATGAAAAACTGTTTTTT
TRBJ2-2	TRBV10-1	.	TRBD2	CASRASGTGGELFF	TGCGCCAGCAGGGCTAGCGGGACCGGCGGGGAGCTGTTTTTT
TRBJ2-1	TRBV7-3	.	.	CASSLTGSFDEQFF	TGTGCCAGCAGCTTAACCGGGAGTTTCGATGAGCAGTTCTTC
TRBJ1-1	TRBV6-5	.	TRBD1	CASYRGHSQNTEAFF	TGTGCCAGCTACAGGGGACACTCCCAGAACACTGAAGCTTTCTTT
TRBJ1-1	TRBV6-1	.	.	CASSANEALWTEAFF	TGTGCCAGCAGTGCAAACGAGGCATTATGGACTGAAGCTTTCTTT
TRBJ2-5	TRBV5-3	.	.	CARSYKGQETQYF	TGTGCCAGAAGCTACAAGGGCCAAGAGACCCAGTACTTC
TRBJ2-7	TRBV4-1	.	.	CASSQVSPDLTYEQYF	TGCGCCAGCAGCCAAGTGTCCCCCGATCTAACCTACGAGCAGTACTTC
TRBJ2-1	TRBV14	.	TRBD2	CASSGQGLAGYNEQFF	TGTGCCAGCAGCGGCCAGGGACTAGCGGGCTACAATGAGCAGTTCTTC
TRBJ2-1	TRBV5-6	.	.	CASSFLGHNNEQFF	TGTGCCAGCAGCTTCCTCGGACACAACAATGAGCAGTTCTTC
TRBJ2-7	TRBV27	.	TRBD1	CASRPGTASYEQYF	TGTGCCAGCAGACCTGGGACAGCCTCCTACGAGCAGTACTTC
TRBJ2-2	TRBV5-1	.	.	CASSLDAGKRDTGELFF	TGCGCCAGCAGCTTGGATGCGGGGAAAAGAGACACCGGGGAGCTGTTTTTT
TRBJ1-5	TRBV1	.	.	CTSSLGDCSNQPQHF	TGCACCAGCAGCCTAGGGGACTGTAGCAATCAGCCCCAGCATTTT
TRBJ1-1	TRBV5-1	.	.	CASSPTVGDLNAFF	TGCGCCAGCAGCCCCACCGTGGGGGATTTGAATGCTTTCTTT